Reported below is one T cell receptor (beta chain). The CDR3 totals 11 residues. Looked up from germline, CDR1 is SGHAT and CDR2 is FQNNGV. Trimming took 5 bases from V and 5 from J, leaving 7 bases between them. This entry comes from a study of blood T cell repertoires in COVID-19. Study overall: All recovered Cohort 3 donors got two negative PCRs, got clearance, or saw symptom resolution. PBMCs, B-cell-depleted T cells, or T cells were the source of the cDNA or gDNA that made up the material.

Cohorts were determined from participant-reported clinical history. Original methodology: Quantification of nucleated cells was approximated via reference gene primer amplification. Sequencing used immunoSEQ multiplex PCR; TCRdb keeps in-frame clones, though not all of them. That table supplies the V and J calls and clone size; D and trimming were determined from the DNA. Seen here are approximately 250,000 clones, 88% observed once, and the top ten hold around 2%. The sample comprised PBMCs or T cells enriched from blood (not recorded which). The clonotype comes from a woman aged 60-70 years in a cohort exposed to, infected with or recovered from COVID-19 (not recorded which). This sequence joins TRBV11-2 and TRBJ2-7; D is perhaps TRBD1 (5 bases). In nucleotides, the CDR3 is TGTGCCAGCAGCCCGGACAACGAGCAGTACTTC. It yields the protein CASSPDNEQYF.